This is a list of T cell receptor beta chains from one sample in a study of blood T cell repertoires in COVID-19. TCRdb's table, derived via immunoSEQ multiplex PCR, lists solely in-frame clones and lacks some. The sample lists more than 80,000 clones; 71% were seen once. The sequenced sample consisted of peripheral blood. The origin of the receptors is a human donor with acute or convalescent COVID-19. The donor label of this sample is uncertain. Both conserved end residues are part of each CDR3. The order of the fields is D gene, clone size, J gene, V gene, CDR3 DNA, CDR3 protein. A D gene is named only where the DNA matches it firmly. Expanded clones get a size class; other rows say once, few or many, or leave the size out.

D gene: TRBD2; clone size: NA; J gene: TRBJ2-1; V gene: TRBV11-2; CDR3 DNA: TGTGCCAGCAGCTTAGAAGCGGGGGGGCCCAATGAGCAGTTCTTC; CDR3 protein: CASSLEAGGPNEQFF
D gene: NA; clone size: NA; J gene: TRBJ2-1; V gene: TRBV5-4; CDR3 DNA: TGTGCCAGCAGCTTTGGAGGAGACTCCTACAATGAGCAGTTCTTC; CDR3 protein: CASSFGGDSYNEQFF
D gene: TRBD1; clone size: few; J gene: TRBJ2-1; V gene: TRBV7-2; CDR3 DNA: TGTGCCAGCAGCCCGGACAGGGTAAATGAGCAGTTCTTC; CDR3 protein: CASSPDRVNEQFF
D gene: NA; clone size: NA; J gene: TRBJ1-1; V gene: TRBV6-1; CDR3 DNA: TGTGCCAGCAGTGAAATAGGGGCGAACACTGAAGCTTTCTTT; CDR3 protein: CASSEIGANTEAFF
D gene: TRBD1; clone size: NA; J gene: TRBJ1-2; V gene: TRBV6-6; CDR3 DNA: TGTGCCAGCAGTAAGACAGGGGAGTATGGCTACACCTTC; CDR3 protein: CASSKTGEYGYTF
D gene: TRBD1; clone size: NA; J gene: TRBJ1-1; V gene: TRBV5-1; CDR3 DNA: TGCGCCAGCAGTTTGGACAGGGGTGAGGGGAACACTGAAGCTTTCTTT; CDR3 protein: CASSLDRGEGNTEAFF
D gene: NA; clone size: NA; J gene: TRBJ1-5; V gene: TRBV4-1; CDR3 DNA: TGCGCCAGCAGCCAAGGCGGAGGCTTAGGGCGGTTCAATCAGCCCCAGCATTTT; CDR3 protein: CASSQGGGLGRFNQPQHF
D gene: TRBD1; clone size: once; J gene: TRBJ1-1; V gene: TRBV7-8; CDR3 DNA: TGTGCCAGCAGCACCAGGCGGCAGGGGGGTACTGAAGCTTTCTTT; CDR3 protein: CASSTRRQGGTEAFF
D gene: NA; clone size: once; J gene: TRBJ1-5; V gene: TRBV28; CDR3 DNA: TGTGCCAGCAGCCTAGGGCTGAGCGGGGTTCAGCCCCAGCATTTT; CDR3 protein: CASSLGLSGVQPQHF
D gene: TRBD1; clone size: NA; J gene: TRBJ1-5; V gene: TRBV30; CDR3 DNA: TGTGCCTGGAGCATCAGGACGACAGGGCAAGGGGAGCCCCAGCATTTT; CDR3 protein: CAWSIRTTGQGEPQHF
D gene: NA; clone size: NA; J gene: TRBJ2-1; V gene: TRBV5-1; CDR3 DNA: TGCGCCAGCAGCTTGGAACAGGTGGGCAATGAGCAGTTCTTC; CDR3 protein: CASSLEQVGNEQFF
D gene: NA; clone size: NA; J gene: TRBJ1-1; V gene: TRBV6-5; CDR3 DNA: TGTGCCAGCAGTCCTCGACAGAGAGCAAACACTGAAGCTTTCTTT; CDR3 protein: CASSPRQRANTEAFF
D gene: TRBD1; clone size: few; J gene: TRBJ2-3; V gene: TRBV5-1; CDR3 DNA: TGCGCCAGCAGCGGGGGACAGGGGTCGATCCACACAGATACGCAGTATTTT; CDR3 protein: CASSGGQGSIHTDTQYF
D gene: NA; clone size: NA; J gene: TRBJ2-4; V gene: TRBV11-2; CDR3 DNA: TGTGCCAGCAGTTACTCAGGGGACATTCAGTACTTC; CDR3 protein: CASSYSGDIQYF
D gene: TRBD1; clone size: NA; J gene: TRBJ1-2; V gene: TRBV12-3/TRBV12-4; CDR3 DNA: TGTGCCAGCAGTTACAGGGGGCGGAGTGGCTACACCTTC; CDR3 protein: CASSYRGRSGYTF
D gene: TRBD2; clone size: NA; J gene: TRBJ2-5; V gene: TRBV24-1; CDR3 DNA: TGTGCCACCAGGGGGACTAGCGGGGATCAAGAGACCCAGTACTTC; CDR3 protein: CATRGTSGDQETQYF
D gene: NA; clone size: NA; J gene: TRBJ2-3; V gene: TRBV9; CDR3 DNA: TGTGCCAGCAGCGTACCGGACAGTGCAAATACGCAGTATTTT; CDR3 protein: CASSVPDSANTQYF
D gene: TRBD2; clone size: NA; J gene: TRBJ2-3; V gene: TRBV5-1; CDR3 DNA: TGCGCCAGCAGCTTGCGTCCTAGCGGGGGGGTAGACACAGATACGCAGTATTTT; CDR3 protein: CASSLRPSGGVDTDTQYF